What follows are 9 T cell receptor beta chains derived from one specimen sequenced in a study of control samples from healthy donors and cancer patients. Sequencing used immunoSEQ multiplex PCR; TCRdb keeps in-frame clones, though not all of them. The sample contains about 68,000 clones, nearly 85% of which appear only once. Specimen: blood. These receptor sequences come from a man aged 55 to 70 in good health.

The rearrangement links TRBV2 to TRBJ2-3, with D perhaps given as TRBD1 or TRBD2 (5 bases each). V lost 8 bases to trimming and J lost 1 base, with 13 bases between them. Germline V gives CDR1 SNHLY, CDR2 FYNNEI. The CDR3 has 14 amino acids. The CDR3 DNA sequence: TGTGCCAGCTCGGGGTTGGGGGGCACAGATACGCAGTATTTT. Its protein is CASSGLGGTDTQYF. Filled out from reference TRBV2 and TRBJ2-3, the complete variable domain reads EPEVTQTPSHQVTQMGQEVILRCVPISNHLYFYWYRQILGQKVEFLVSFYNNEISEKSEIFDDQFSVERPDGSNFTLKIRSTKLEDSAMYFCASSGLGGTDTQYFGPGTRLTVL.

Written as DNA, the CDR3 is TGTGCCAGCTCGTCGTCAAGCGGGAGGACAGATACGCAGTATTTT. Amino acid sequence: CASSSSSGRTDTQYF. The chain links TRBV18 to TRBJ2-3, with 9 nucleotides matching TRBD2. V trimming: 6 bases; J trimming: 3 bases; junction bases outside the gene matches: 7. CDR1 KGHSH and CDR2 LQKENI come from the germline V gene. The CDR3 loop spans 15 amino acids.

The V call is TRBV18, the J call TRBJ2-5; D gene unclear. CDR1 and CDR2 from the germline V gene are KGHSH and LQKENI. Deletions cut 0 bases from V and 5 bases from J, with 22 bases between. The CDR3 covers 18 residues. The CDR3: CASSPPCLVRGAQETQYF. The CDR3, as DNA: TGTGCCAGCTCACCACCGTGTCTTGTCCGAGGCGCCCAGGAGACCCAGTACTTC.

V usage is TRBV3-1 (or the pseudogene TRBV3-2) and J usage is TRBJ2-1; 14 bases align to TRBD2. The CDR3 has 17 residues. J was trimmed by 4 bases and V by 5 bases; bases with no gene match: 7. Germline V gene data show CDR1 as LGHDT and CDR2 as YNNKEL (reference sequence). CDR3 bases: TGTGCCAGCAGCAGACTAGCGGGAGGGGATTTGTACAATGAGCAGTTCTTC. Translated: CASSRLAGGDLYNEQFF.

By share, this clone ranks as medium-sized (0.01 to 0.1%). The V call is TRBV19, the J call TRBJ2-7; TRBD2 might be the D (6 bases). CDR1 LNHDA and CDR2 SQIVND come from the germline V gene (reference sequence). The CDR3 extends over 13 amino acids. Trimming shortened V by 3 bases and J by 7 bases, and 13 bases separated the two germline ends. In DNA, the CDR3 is TGTGCCAGTAGTATGGAGGGAGCGAGGGAGCAGTACTTC. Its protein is CASSMEGAREQYF. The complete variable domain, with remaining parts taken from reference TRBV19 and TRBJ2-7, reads DGGITQSPKYLFRKEGQNVTLSCEQNLNHDAMYWYRQDPGQGLRLIYYSQIVNDFQKGDIAEGYSVSREKKESFPLTVTSAQKNPTAFYLCASSMEGAREQYFGPGTRLTVT.

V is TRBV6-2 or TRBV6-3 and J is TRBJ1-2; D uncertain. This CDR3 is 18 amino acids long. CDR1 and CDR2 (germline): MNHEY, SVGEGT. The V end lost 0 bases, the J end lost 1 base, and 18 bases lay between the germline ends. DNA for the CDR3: TGTGCCAGCAGTTACTCAACGAGTGGAGATTACTTTAACTATGGCTACACCTTC. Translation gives CASSYSTSGDYFNYGYTF.

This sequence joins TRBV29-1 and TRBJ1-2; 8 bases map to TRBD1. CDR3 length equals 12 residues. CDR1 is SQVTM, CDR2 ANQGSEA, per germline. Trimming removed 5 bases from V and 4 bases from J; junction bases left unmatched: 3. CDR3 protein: CSVSDRGYGYTF. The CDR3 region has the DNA TGCAGCGTTTCCGACAGGGGCTATGGCTACACCTTC. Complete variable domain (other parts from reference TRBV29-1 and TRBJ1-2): SAVISQKPSRDICQRGTSLTIQCQVDSQVTMMFWYRQQPGQSLTLIATANQGSEATYESGFVIDKFPISRPNLTFSTLTVSNMSPEDSSIYLCSVSDRGYGYTFGSGTRLTVV.

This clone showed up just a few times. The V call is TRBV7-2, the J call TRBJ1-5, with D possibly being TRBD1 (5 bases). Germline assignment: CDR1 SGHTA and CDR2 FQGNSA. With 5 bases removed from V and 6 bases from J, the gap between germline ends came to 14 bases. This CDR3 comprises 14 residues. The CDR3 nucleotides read TGTGCCAGCAGCGTTGCGGGGGATCGTCAGCCCCAGCATTTT. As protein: CASSVAGDRQPQHF.

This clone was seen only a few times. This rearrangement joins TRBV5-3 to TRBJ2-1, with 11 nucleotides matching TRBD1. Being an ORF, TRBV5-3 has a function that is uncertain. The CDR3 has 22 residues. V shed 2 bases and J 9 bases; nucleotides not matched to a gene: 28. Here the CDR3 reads CARSLHTPGQGALRTSLIEQFF. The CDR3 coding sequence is TGTGCCAGAAGCTTACATACTCCCGGACAGGGGGCACTAAGGACTAGTTTGATTGAGCAGTTCTTC.